The TCR beta chain under discussion was sequenced for a study of OX40 agonist ivuxolimab in advanced cancers. The overall study: At about 81% male, the cohort had a mean age of 60 years, ranging from about 23 to 79.

The CDR3 consists of 16 residues. Germline loops: CDR1 SGHTA, CDR2 FQGNSA. V trimming: 2 bases; J trimming: 5 bases; junction bases outside the gene matches: 7. Assay: immunoSEQ multiplex PCR; the TCRdb copy retains only in-frame clones and omits some. The sample holds tens of thousands of clones, 85% to 90% seen once. The receptor was derived from an adult with an advanced solid tumor such as melanoma, head and neck, liver or kidney cancer. This chain connects TRBV7-2 to TRBJ2-2; 8 bases map to TRBD1. This sample comprised CD4+ or CD8+ T cells sorted from blood, obtained in a trial of the OX40 agonist ivuxolimab. The DNA for the CDR3 is TGTGCCAGCAGCTTACATCGGACAGGGAAAACCGGGGAGCTGTTTTTT. It encodes CASSLHRTGKTGELFF. The full variable domain, with the rest looked up from reference TRBV7-2 and TRBJ2-2, is GAGVSQSPSNKVTEKGKDVELRCDPISGHTALYWYRQSLGQGLEFLIYFQGNSAPDKSGLPSDRFSAERTGGSVSTLTIQRTQQEDSAVYLCASSLHRTGKTGELFFGEGSRLTVL.